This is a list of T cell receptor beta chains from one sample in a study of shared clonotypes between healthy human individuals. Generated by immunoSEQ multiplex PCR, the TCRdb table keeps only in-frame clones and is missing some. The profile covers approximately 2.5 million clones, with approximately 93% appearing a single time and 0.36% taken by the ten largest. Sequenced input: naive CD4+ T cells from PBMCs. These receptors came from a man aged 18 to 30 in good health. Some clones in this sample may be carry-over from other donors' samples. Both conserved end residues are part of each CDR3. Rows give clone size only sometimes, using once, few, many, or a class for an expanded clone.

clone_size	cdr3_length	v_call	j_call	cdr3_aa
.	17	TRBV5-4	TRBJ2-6	CASSPGQGNSGANVLTF
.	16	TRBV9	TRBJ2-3	CASSVGLAASTDTQYF
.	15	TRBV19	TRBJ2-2	CASISGRPNTGELFF
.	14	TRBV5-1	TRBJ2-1	CASSLVASDNEQFF
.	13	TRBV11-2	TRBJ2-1	CASSSSGGHEQFF
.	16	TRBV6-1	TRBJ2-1	CASSAGQGLVYNEQFF
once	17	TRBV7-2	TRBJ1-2	CASSLWGRAGGFEGYTF
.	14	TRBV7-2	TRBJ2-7	CASSRDRGLYEQYF
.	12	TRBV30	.	CAWALSSYEQYF
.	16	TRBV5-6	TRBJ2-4	CASSLEGGRAKNIQYF
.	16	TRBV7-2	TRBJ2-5	CASSFRTSALRETQYF
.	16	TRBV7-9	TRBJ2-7	CASSLSSGVVSYEQYF
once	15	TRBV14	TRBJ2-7	CASSQVLSGAAEQYF
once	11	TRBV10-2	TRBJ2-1	CASSNRSGAFF
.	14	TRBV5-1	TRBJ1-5	CASSLGQGAQPQHF
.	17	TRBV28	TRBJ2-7	CASSLLLAGVTSYEQYF
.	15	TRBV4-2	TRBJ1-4	CASSPAEDLREKLFF
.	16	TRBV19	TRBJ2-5	CASSIPVAPGQETQYF
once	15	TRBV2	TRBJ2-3	CASSGASGRSGTQYF
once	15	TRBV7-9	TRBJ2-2	CASSPPRRDTGELFF
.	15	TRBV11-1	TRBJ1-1	CASTFLDGRNTEAFF
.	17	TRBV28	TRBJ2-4	CASSTPSSWPRENIQYF
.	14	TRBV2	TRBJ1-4	CASRLDRSWEKLFF
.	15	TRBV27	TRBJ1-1	CASSSSSYPNTEAFF
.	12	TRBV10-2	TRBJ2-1	CASSRGGPLQFF
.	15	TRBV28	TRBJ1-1	CATNTLRDRGTEAFF
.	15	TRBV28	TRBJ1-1	CASMVQLRSNTEAFF
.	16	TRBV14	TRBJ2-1	CASSQRSGTAYNEQFF
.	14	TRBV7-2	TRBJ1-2	CASSRPGANYGYTF
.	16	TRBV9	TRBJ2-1	CASSVAVAGTYNEQFF
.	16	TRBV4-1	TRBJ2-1	CASSQPSTTSYNEQFF
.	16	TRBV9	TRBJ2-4	CASSVGSPSRKNIQYF
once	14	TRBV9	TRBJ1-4	CASSADRGPEKLFF
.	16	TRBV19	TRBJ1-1	CASSIGTGMKNTEAFF
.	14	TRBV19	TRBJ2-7	CASTPGQGPYEQYF
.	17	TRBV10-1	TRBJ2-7	CASSESTRGEGPLEQYF
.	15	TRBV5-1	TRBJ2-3	CASSLGEGSTDTQYF
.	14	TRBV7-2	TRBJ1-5	CASSLKPGQQPQHF
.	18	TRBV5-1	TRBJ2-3	CASSLAMASGRAIDTQYF
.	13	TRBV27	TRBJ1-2	CASSFNRDGGYTF
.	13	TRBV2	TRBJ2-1	CASTPEPNNEQFF
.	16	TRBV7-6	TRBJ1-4	CASSLAPRGVREKLFF
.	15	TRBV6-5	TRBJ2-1	CASSSTWGIHNEQFF
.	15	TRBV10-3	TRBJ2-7	CAISDAGRTGNEQYF
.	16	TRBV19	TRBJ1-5	CASSIITRGSNQPQHF
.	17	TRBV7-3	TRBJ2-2	CASSPRGGVLNTGELFF
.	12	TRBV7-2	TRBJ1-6	CASSRRGQLLHF
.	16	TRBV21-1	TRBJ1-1	CASPRKGQFLREEAFF
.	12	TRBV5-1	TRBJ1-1	CASSLEGGEAFF
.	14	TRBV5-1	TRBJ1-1	CASSGGQPNTEAFF